Given below is one T cell receptor (beta chain) in context. What it binds is not known. PCR employed 60 Vbeta and 13 Jbeta primers. Libraries were prepared by immunoSEQ multiplex PCR; TCRdb keeps only in-frame clonotypes and omits some of them. The table includes fewer than 200,000 clones, roughly 80% detected once. The data originate from a study of cytomegalovirus exposure and HLA in healthy donors. Study observations and caveats: In a later analysis, 16,951 TCR beta sequences were associated with HLA alleles at 0.05 false discovery rate. Further analysis was carried out later, and it showed several of the most significant clusters appearing linked to common viral pathogens. Only CMV serostatus was available as immune exposure information.

The donors gave bone marrow, and they were healthy. CDR1 SGHKS and CDR2 YYEKEE come from the germline V gene (reference sequence). V dropped 1 base and J dropped 5; count of bases not matched to a gene: 8. The CDR3 totals 15 residues. Sequenced material: PBMCs. This chain connects TRBV5-5 to TRBJ2-5; 7 bases map to TRBD2. This clonotype was sampled from a human donor in good health. The CDR3 loop is CASSLFGGGGETQYF. DNA for the CDR3: TGTGCCAGCAGCTTGTTTGGGGGGGGAGGGGAGACCCAGTACTTC.